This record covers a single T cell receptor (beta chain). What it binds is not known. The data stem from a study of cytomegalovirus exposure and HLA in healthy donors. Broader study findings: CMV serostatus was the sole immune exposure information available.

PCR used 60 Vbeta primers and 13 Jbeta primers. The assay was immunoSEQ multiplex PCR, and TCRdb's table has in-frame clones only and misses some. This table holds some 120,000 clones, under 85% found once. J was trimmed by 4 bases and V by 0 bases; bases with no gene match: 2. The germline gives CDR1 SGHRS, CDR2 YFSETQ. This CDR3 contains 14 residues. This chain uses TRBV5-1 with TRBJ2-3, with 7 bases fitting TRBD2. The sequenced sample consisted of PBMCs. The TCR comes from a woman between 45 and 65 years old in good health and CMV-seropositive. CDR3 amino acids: CASSLGLAPDTQYF. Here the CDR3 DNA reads TGCGCCAGCAGCTTGGGACTAGCCCCAGATACGCAGTATTTT.